This entry concerns a single T cell receptor beta chain. TCRdb keeps only in-frame clones here, not all; method: immunoSEQ multiplex PCR. The table includes a few hundred thousand clones, around 88% detected once. The data derive from a study of blood T cell repertoires in COVID-19. CDR1 SNHLY and CDR2 FYNNEI come from the germline V gene. V dropped 4 bases and J dropped 1 base, with 11 bases sitting between them. This CDR3 is 14 amino acids long. V is TRBV2 and J is TRBJ2-7, with D hard to call. Sequencing used peripheral blood. The sequence was collected from a woman between 45 and 60 years old with COVID-19, enrolled during active disease. The CDR3 sequence: CASSVYGESYEQYF. CDR3 nucleotide sequence: TGTGCCAGCAGTGTCTACGGTGAGTCCTACGAGCAGTACTTC.